This section outlines one TCR beta chain sequence together with its context. CDR3 length equals 15 residues. Germline-derived CDR1 and CDR2 are SGHNT and YYREEE (reference sequence). V shed 0 bases and J 5 bases; nucleotides not matched to a gene: 7. This sample was included in a study of control samples from healthy donors and cancer patients. Assay used: immunoSEQ multiplex PCR; TCRdb lists only in-frame clones, some missing. The data contain about 120,000 clones, 93% of them singletons. This receptor was identified in a man under 40 in good health. V and J are TRBV5-4 and TRBJ2-7; 8 nucleotides align to TRBD1. The sequencing input was blood. The CDR3 spells CASSLGLTGANEQYF. The DNA for the CDR3 is TGTGCCAGCAGCTTGGGTCTGACAGGGGCGAACGAGCAGTACTTC. The whole variable domain, remainder taken from reference TRBV5-4 and TRBJ2-7, is ETGVTQSPTHLIKTRGQQVTLRCSSQSGHNTVSWYQQALGQGPQFIFQYYREEENGRGNFPPRFSGLQFPNYSSELNVNALELDDSALYLCASSLGLTGANEQYFGPGTRLTVT.